The rows below give T cell receptor beta chains drawn from one sample of a study of long-term antiretroviral therapy in people with HIV. Sequencing used immunoSEQ multiplex PCR; TCRdb keeps in-frame clones, though not all of them. The data show some 12,000 clones, 82% seen once. Sequenced here: unsorted PBMCs, sampled around 8.1 years after starting antiretroviral therapy. The receptors were gathered from a man in his fifties or sixties with HIV. Each CDR3 is given with its conserved first and last residue. The order of the fields is CDR3 protein, CDR3 DNA, J gene, clone size, V gene, D gene. The D gene is left open where the match is weak. Some rows have no size entry. The others give once, few or many, or a class for an expanded clone.

CDR3 protein: CASSFQTGAADTQYF; CDR3 DNA: TGTGCCAGCAGCTTCCAGACAGGGGCAGCAGATACGCAGTATTTT; J gene: TRBJ2-3; clone size: few; V gene: TRBV14; D gene: TRBD1
CDR3 protein: CASSTGMNTEAFF; CDR3 DNA: TGCGCCAGCAGTACGGGTATGAACACTGAAGCTTTCTTT; J gene: TRBJ1-1; clone size: once; V gene: TRBV10-2; D gene: -
CDR3 protein: CASSGETQYF; CDR3 DNA: TGTGCCAGCAGCGGAGAGACCCAGTACTTC; J gene: TRBJ2-5; clone size: -; V gene: TRBV11-3; D gene: -
CDR3 protein: CASSFTGGYSNQPQHF; CDR3 DNA: TGTGCCAGCAGTTTTACAGGGGGATATAGCAATCAGCCCCAGCATTTT; J gene: TRBJ1-5; clone size: -; V gene: TRBV27; D gene: TRBD1
CDR3 protein: CASSSGQGAISSGANVLTF; CDR3 DNA: TGCGCCAGCAGCTCCGGACAGGGGGCCATTAGCTCTGGGGCCAACGTCCTGACTTTC; J gene: TRBJ2-6; clone size: -; V gene: TRBV5-1; D gene: TRBD1
CDR3 protein: CASSTDKSSSYEQYF; CDR3 DNA: TGTGCCAGCAGCACGGACAAATCAAGCTCCTACGAGCAGTACTTC; J gene: TRBJ2-7; clone size: -; V gene: TRBV5-4; D gene: -
CDR3 protein: CASSDSGGPGANYGYTF; CDR3 DNA: TGTGCCAGCAGCGATTCGGGCGGCCCCGGGGCCAACTATGGCTACACCTTC; J gene: TRBJ1-2; clone size: -; V gene: TRBV9; D gene: -
CDR3 protein: CASSSLAGSANEKLFF; CDR3 DNA: TGTGCCAGTAGTTCCCTTGCAGGGTCGGCTAATGAAAAACTGTTTTTT; J gene: TRBJ1-4; clone size: few; V gene: TRBV19; D gene: -
CDR3 protein: CASSPQGQGSSPLHF; CDR3 DNA: TGTGCCAGCAGTCCTCAGGGACAGGGCAGTTCACCCCTCCACTTT; J gene: TRBJ1-6; clone size: -; V gene: TRBV6-6; D gene: TRBD1
CDR3 protein: CAISVLERTSGFHAGELFF; CDR3 DNA: TGTGCCATCAGTGTGTTAGAAAGGACTAGCGGGTTCCACGCCGGGGAGCTGTTTTTT; J gene: TRBJ2-2; clone size: few; V gene: TRBV10-3; D gene: TRBD2
CDR3 protein: CASSPDPASYNSPLHF; CDR3 DNA: TGTGCCAGCAGCCCGGACCCCGCATCCTATAATTCACCCCTCCACTTT; J gene: TRBJ1-6; clone size: -; V gene: TRBV11-2; D gene: -
CDR3 protein: CASSEWDRDYEQYF; CDR3 DNA: TGTGCCAGCAGTGAGTGGGACAGAGACTACGAGCAGTACTTC; J gene: TRBJ2-7; clone size: -; V gene: TRBV6-1; D gene: TRBD1
CDR3 protein: CASSVVARNTEAFF; CDR3 DNA: TGTGCCAGCAGCGTAGTAGCTAGGAACACTGAAGCTTTCTTT; J gene: TRBJ1-1; clone size: -; V gene: TRBV9; D gene: -
CDR3 protein: CSVAADHYGYTF; CDR3 DNA: TGCAGCGTTGCGGCAGACCACTATGGCTACACCTTC; J gene: TRBJ1-2; clone size: -; V gene: TRBV29-1; D gene: -
CDR3 protein: CASSRRAGTGRETQYF; CDR3 DNA: TGTGCCAGCAGTCGGAGGGCCGGGACAGGGAGGGAGACCCAGTACTTC; J gene: TRBJ2-5; clone size: -; V gene: TRBV27; D gene: TRBD1
CDR3 protein: CASSSQGADGYTF; CDR3 DNA: TGTGCCAGCAGCTCACAGGGGGCGGATGGCTACACCTTC; J gene: TRBJ1-2; clone size: few; V gene: TRBV5-4; D gene: TRBD1
CDR3 protein: CASSLSPESSYNSPLHF; CDR3 DNA: TGTGCCAGCAGCTTGTCCCCAGAGAGCTCCTATAATTCACCCCTCCACTTT; J gene: TRBJ1-6; clone size: once; V gene: TRBV5-6; D gene: -
CDR3 protein: CASSIVIGGQDNQPQHF; CDR3 DNA: TGTGCCAGTAGTATAGTGATAGGGGGACAGGACAATCAGCCCCAGCATTTT; J gene: TRBJ1-5; clone size: -; V gene: TRBV19; D gene: TRBD1
CDR3 protein: CASRRGQGGTDTQYF; CDR3 DNA: TGTGCCAGTAGGAGGGGACAGGGTGGCACAGATACGCAGTATTTT; J gene: TRBJ2-3; clone size: -; V gene: TRBV19; D gene: TRBD1
CDR3 protein: CASSQVVRGLGTEAFF; CDR3 DNA: TGCGCCAGCAGCCAAGTTGTGCGGGGCCTGGGGACTGAAGCTTTCTTT; J gene: TRBJ1-1; clone size: -; V gene: TRBV4-1; D gene: -
CDR3 protein: CASSQVPGVGQPQHF; CDR3 DNA: TGCGCCAGCAGCCAAGTCCCCGGGGTCGGTCAGCCCCAGCATTTT; J gene: TRBJ1-5; clone size: -; V gene: TRBV4-1; D gene: -
CDR3 protein: CASSYYATNTEAFF; CDR3 DNA: TGTGCCAGCAGTTACTACGCAACGAACACTGAAGCTTTCTTT; J gene: TRBJ1-1; clone size: once; V gene: TRBV6-5; D gene: -
CDR3 protein: CASTYRGTTEAFF; CDR3 DNA: TGTGCCAGCACCTACAGGGGAACCACTGAAGCTTTCTTT; J gene: TRBJ1-1; clone size: -; V gene: TRBV6-5; D gene: TRBD1
CDR3 protein: CASSYGAGSYNEQFF; CDR3 DNA: TGTGCCAGCAGTTACGGGGCAGGGTCCTACAATGAGCAGTTCTTC; J gene: TRBJ2-1; clone size: -; V gene: TRBV6-5; D gene: -
CDR3 protein: CASSESGISYEQYF; CDR3 DNA: TGTGCCAGCAGTGAATCGGGGATTAGCTACGAGCAGTACTTC; J gene: TRBJ2-7; clone size: -; V gene: TRBV2; D gene: -
CDR3 protein: CASTPGTGGYEQYF; CDR3 DNA: TGTGCCAGCACCCCAGGGACAGGGGGGTACGAGCAGTACTTC; J gene: TRBJ2-7; clone size: -; V gene: TRBV6-6; D gene: TRBD1
CDR3 protein: CASSLGPVTVNTEAFF; CDR3 DNA: TGCGCCAGCAGCTTGGGGCCGGTGACGGTGAACACTGAAGCTTTCTTT; J gene: TRBJ1-1; clone size: -; V gene: TRBV5-1; D gene: -
CDR3 protein: CASSPGGTPRTF; CDR3 DNA: TGTGCCAGCAGCCCAGGGGGGACACCACGAACCTTC; J gene: TRBJ1-2; clone size: -; V gene: TRBV9; D gene: TRBD1
CDR3 protein: CSVERVGENYGYTF; CDR3 DNA: TGCAGCGTTGAAAGAGTCGGCGAAAACTATGGCTACACCTTC; J gene: TRBJ1-2; clone size: -; V gene: TRBV29-1; D gene: -
CDR3 protein: CASSFPGQGQEETQYF; CDR3 DNA: TGTGCCAGCAGCTTTCCGGGACAGGGGCAAGAAGAGACCCAGTACTTC; J gene: TRBJ2-5; clone size: -; V gene: TRBV7-8; D gene: TRBD1
CDR3 protein: CASSQEGRQGSADTQYF; CDR3 DNA: TGCGCCAGCAGCCAGGAGGGTCGACAGGGGTCGGCAGATACGCAGTATTTT; J gene: TRBJ2-3; clone size: -; V gene: TRBV4-1; D gene: TRBD1
CDR3 protein: CASSTDRGGYEQYF; CDR3 DNA: TGCGCCAGCAGCACGGACAGGGGAGGCTACGAGCAGTACTTC; J gene: TRBJ2-7; clone size: -; V gene: TRBV5-1; D gene: TRBD1
CDR3 protein: CASSLAMEGSSYNEQFF; CDR3 DNA: TGTGCCAGCAGCTTGGCCATGGAAGGGAGCTCCTACAATGAGCAGTTCTTC; J gene: TRBJ2-1; clone size: -; V gene: TRBV5-6; D gene: -
CDR3 protein: CASSTDRVGFDQPQHF; CDR3 DNA: TGTGCCAGTAGTACGGACAGGGTCGGTTTCGATCAGCCCCAGCATTTT; J gene: TRBJ1-5; clone size: few; V gene: TRBV19; D gene: TRBD1
CDR3 protein: CASSQPLDPVRGDPQYF; CDR3 DNA: TGCGCCAGCAGCCAACCGTTAGACCCAGTACGTGGCGACCCCCAGTACTTC; J gene: TRBJ2-5; clone size: -; V gene: TRBV5-1; D gene: -
CDR3 protein: CASSLASEGNTEAFF; CDR3 DNA: TGTGCCAGCAGCTTGGCCTCTGAGGGGAACACTGAAGCTTTCTTT; J gene: TRBJ1-1; clone size: -; V gene: TRBV5-4; D gene: -
CDR3 protein: CASSFNSRGYTF; CDR3 DNA: TGTGCCAGCAGCTTTAACAGTCGAGGCTACACCTTC; J gene: TRBJ1-2; clone size: -; V gene: TRBV7-9; D gene: -
CDR3 protein: CASSYGTTTEAFF; CDR3 DNA: TGTGCCAGCAGCTATGGGACTACCACTGAAGCTTTCTTT; J gene: TRBJ1-1; clone size: few; V gene: TRBV11-2; D gene: -
CDR3 protein: CASSSNSWGSYEQYF; CDR3 DNA: TGCGCCAGCTCCTCCAACTCGTGGGGGTCCTACGAGCAGTACTTC; J gene: TRBJ2-7; clone size: -; V gene: TRBV4-1; D gene: -
CDR3 protein: CASSETSGGAAETQYF; CDR3 DNA: TGTGCCAGCAGCGAGACTAGCGGGGGGGCCGCGGAGACCCAGTACTTC; J gene: TRBJ2-5; clone size: -; V gene: TRBV11-1; D gene: TRBD2
CDR3 protein: CAWSSIPGVTEAFF; CDR3 DNA: TGTGCCTGGAGTAGCATCCCCGGGGTCACTGAAGCTTTCTTT; J gene: TRBJ1-1; clone size: -; V gene: TRBV30; D gene: -
CDR3 protein: CASSSGPGSGNTIYF; CDR3 DNA: TGTGCCAGTAGTAGCGGACCGGGCTCTGGAAACACCATATATTTT; J gene: TRBJ1-3; clone size: -; V gene: TRBV19; D gene: -
CDR3 protein: CASSYSNTDTQYF; CDR3 DNA: TGTGCCAGCAGTTACTCGAACACAGATACGCAGTATTTT; J gene: TRBJ2-3; clone size: -; V gene: TRBV6-6; D gene: -
CDR3 protein: CASSDRLKPYNEQFF; CDR3 DNA: TGTGCCAGTAGTGACCGACTGAAGCCCTACAATGAGCAGTTCTTC; J gene: TRBJ2-1; clone size: -; V gene: TRBV19; D gene: -
CDR3 protein: CASSLDTGGLSGANVLTF; CDR3 DNA: TGTGCCAGCAGCTTAGATACAGGGGGCCTCTCTGGGGCCAACGTCCTGACTTTC; J gene: TRBJ2-6; clone size: -; V gene: TRBV7-2; D gene: TRBD1
CDR3 protein: CASSPSDSNNYGYTF; CDR3 DNA: TGCGCCAGCAGCCCGTCGGATTCCAATAACTATGGCTACACCTTC; J gene: TRBJ1-2; clone size: -; V gene: TRBV4-1; D gene: -
CDR3 protein: CASKRQSTDTQYF; CDR3 DNA: TGTGCCAGCAAGAGGCAGAGCACAGATACGCAGTATTTT; J gene: TRBJ2-3; clone size: -; V gene: TRBV2; D gene: -
CDR3 protein: CASSRGTGDGYTF; CDR3 DNA: TGTGCCAGCAGTCGCGGGACAGGGGATGGCTACACCTTC; J gene: TRBJ1-2; clone size: -; V gene: TRBV25-1; D gene: TRBD1
CDR3 protein: CAWSSSFGTAYEQYF; CDR3 DNA: TGTGCCTGGAGTAGTTCTTTTGGCACCGCGTACGAGCAGTACTTC; J gene: TRBJ2-7; clone size: -; V gene: TRBV30; D gene: -
CDR3 protein: CASSPFRGTTETQYF; CDR3 DNA: TGTGCCAGCAGCCCATTCCGGGGGACTACAGAGACCCAGTACTTC; J gene: TRBJ2-5; clone size: -; V gene: TRBV7-8; D gene: TRBD2
CDR3 protein: CASTPSGGTFYEQYF; CDR3 DNA: TGTGCCAGCACTCCTAGCGGGGGAACTTTCTACGAGCAGTACTTC; J gene: TRBJ2-7; clone size: -; V gene: TRBV2; D gene: TRBD2
CDR3 protein: CASSPPGARSYEQYF; CDR3 DNA: TGTGCCAGCAGTCCCCCGGGGGCTCGCTCCTACGAGCAGTACTTC; J gene: TRBJ2-7; clone size: few; V gene: TRBV6-5; D gene: -
CDR3 protein: CASSRGYEQYF; CDR3 DNA: TGTGCCAGCAGCCGGGGCTACGAGCAGTACTTC; J gene: TRBJ2-7; clone size: few; V gene: TRBV13; D gene: -
CDR3 protein: CASSPQRGGLREQFF; CDR3 DNA: TGTGCCAGCAGCCCACAGCGGGGGGGGTTAAGAGAGCAGTTCTTC; J gene: TRBJ2-1; clone size: few; V gene: TRBV7-3; D gene: TRBD2
CDR3 protein: CASSEVNQPQHF; CDR3 DNA: TGTGCCAGCAGTGAAGTGAATCAGCCCCAGCATTTT; J gene: TRBJ1-5; clone size: -; V gene: TRBV2; D gene: -